This is a list of T cell receptor beta chains from one sample in a study of identical twins. TCRdb re-called the 5' RACE reads with MiXCR, one entry per CDR3 protein. Of approximately 680,000 distinct CDR3 sequences in the sample, less than 9% are singletons; the top ten hold 1.6%. This sample was also put to use in a study of yellow fever vaccine responses in identical twins.

What was sequenced was PBMCs. These TCRs come from a woman between 18 and 29 years old in good health. CDR3s include the opening cysteine and the closing phenylalanine or tryptophan. D genes are given only for firm matches. Only part of the rows carry a size: once, few, many, or a class if the clone is expanded.

V gene: TRBV5-1; J gene: TRBJ2-2; clone size: few; D gene: TRBD1; CDR3 protein: CASSEQGARNTGELFF; CDR3 DNA: TGCGCCAGCAGCGAGCAGGGGGCGCGAAACACCGGGGAGCTGTTTTTT
V gene: TRBV7-7; J gene: TRBJ2-5; clone size: .; D gene: .; CDR3 protein: CASSLRWRETQYF; CDR3 DNA: TGTGCCAGCAGCTTAAGATGGCGAGAGACCCAGTACTTC
V gene: TRBV5-4; J gene: TRBJ2-2; clone size: .; D gene: TRBD1; CDR3 protein: CASSLGQPNTGGELFF; CDR3 DNA: TGTGCCAGCAGCCTGGGACAGCCCAACACTGGCGGGGAGCTGTTTTTT
V gene: TRBV15; J gene: TRBJ1-3; clone size: .; D gene: .; CDR3 protein: CATSRSDSRSGNTIYF; CDR3 DNA: TGTGCCACCAGCAGATCGGACTCCCGCTCTGGAAACACCATATATTTT
V gene: TRBV4-2; J gene: TRBJ2-5; clone size: many; D gene: .; CDR3 protein: CASSQGWGETQYF; CDR3 DNA: TGTGCCAGCAGCCAAGGCTGGGGAGAGACCCAGTACTTC
V gene: TRBV20-1; J gene: TRBJ2-3; clone size: few; D gene: .; CDR3 protein: CSAPLLASTDTQYF; CDR3 DNA: TGCAGTGCTCCTTTACTAGCTAGCACAGATACGCAGTATTTT
V gene: TRBV28; J gene: TRBJ2-5; clone size: .; D gene: TRBD2; CDR3 protein: CASNRGEWETQYF; CDR3 DNA: TGTGCCAGCAACCGGGGGGAATGGGAGACCCAGTACTTC
V gene: TRBV6-2/TRBV6-3; J gene: TRBJ2-7; clone size: .; D gene: .; CDR3 protein: CASSYSIADIDYEQYF; CDR3 DNA: TGTGCCAGCAGTTACTCGATTGCGGATATCGACTACGAGCAGTACTTC
V gene: TRBV5-1; J gene: TRBJ2-5; clone size: .; D gene: TRBD2; CDR3 protein: CASSTTSGSRGETQYF; CDR3 DNA: TGCGCCAGCAGTACAACTAGCGGGAGTCGGGGGGAGACCCAGTACTTC
V gene: TRBV28; J gene: TRBJ2-1; clone size: .; D gene: TRBD2; CDR3 protein: CASSSPGAGEDEQFF; CDR3 DNA: TGTGCCAGCAGTTCCCCCGGGGCGGGAGAGGACGAGCAGTTCTTC
V gene: TRBV5-1; J gene: TRBJ1-1; clone size: many; D gene: .; CDR3 protein: CASSLGATLGAFF; CDR3 DNA: TGCGCCAGCAGCCTCGGGGCCACGCTTGGAGCTTTCTTT
V gene: TRBV2; J gene: TRBJ2-3; clone size: few; D gene: TRBD2; CDR3 protein: CASEYSGILFPTQYF; CDR3 DNA: TGTGCCAGCGAATATAGCGGGATCCTTTTTCCCACGCAGTATTTT
V gene: TRBV15; J gene: TRBJ2-5; clone size: many; D gene: .; CDR3 protein: CATSRDLGEETQYF; CDR3 DNA: TGTGCCACCAGCAGAGATCTAGGGGAAGAGACCCAGTACTTC
V gene: TRBV7-2; J gene: TRBJ2-7; clone size: few; D gene: TRBD1; CDR3 protein: CASSLSYRTGDYEQYF; CDR3 DNA: TGTGCCAGCAGCTTATCCTACCGGACAGGAGACTACGAGCAGTACTTC